Listed below are T cell receptor beta chains from one sample, sequenced in a study of cytomegalovirus exposure and HLA in healthy donors. The method was immunoSEQ multiplex PCR; TCRdb's version includes in-frame clones alone and lacks a portion of them. The sample has about 110,000 clones; about 16% are singletons. The sample was PBMCs. These receptors all stem from a woman between 18 and 30 years old in good health and CMV-seronegative. Each CDR3 is given with its conserved first and last residue. D genes are given only for firm matches. Not every row has a clone size; where given, it reads once, few, many or a size class.

clone_size j_call v_call d_call cdr3_aa cdr3_nt
- TRBJ2-4 TRBV6-6 - CASSYQGMTKNIQYF TGTGCCAGCAGTTACCAGGGGATGACCAAAAACATTCAGTACTTC
few TRBJ1-2 TRBV28 - CASSSPKPYGYTF TGTGCCAGCAGTTCCCCTAAACCCTATGGCTACACCTTC
few TRBJ1-1 TRBV30 TRBD1 CAWTDRADTGAFF TGTGCCTGGACGGACAGGGCGGACACTGGAGCTTTCTTT
- TRBJ2-5 TRBV4-3 TRBD2 CASSILAGETQYF TGCGCCAGCAGCATACTAGCGGGGGAGACCCAGTACTTC
- TRBJ2-4 TRBV25-1 - CASSEYYIQYF TGTGCCAGCAGTGAATACTACATTCAGTACTTC
- TRBJ2-2 TRBV7-2 TRBD1 CASSVRGLGTGELFF TGTGCCAGCAGCGTCAGGGGGCTGGGGACCGGGGAGCTGTTTTTT
- TRBJ1-4 TRBV6-5 - CASSPLGDFEKLFF TGTGCCAGCAGTCCACTTGGGGACTTTGAAAAACTGTTTTTT
- TRBJ1-1 TRBV28 - CASSPRVPMNTEAFF TGTGCCAGCAGCCCCAGGGTTCCCATGAACACTGAAGCTTTCTTT
- TRBJ1-4 TRBV7-6 TRBD1 CASSLAAGQGYEKLFF TGTGCCAGCAGCTTAGCTGCGGGACAGGGTTACGAAAAACTGTTTTTT
- TRBJ1-1 TRBV30 - CAWSRQWVNTEAFF TGTGCCTGGAGTCGACAGTGGGTAAACACTGAAGCTTTCTTT
few TRBJ2-3 TRBV7-9 TRBD1 CASSLDRVASTDTQYF TGTGCCAGCAGCCTGGACAGGGTAGCTAGCACAGATACGCAGTATTTT
- TRBJ1-5 TRBV28 - CASSLRRGMGSNQPQHF TGTGCCAGCAGTTTAAGGCGGGGTATGGGGAGCAATCAGCCCCAGCATTTT
- TRBJ1-2 TRBV7-8 - CASSPTSSGERYGYTF TGTGCCAGCAGCCCGACGTCGAGCGGGGAGCGCTATGGCTACACCTTC
- TRBJ1-3 TRBV5-6 - CASSSGGSSGNTIYF TGTGCCAGCAGCTCTGGGGGGAGCTCTGGAAACACCATATATTTT
few TRBJ1-1 TRBV16 - CASSQSGVRTEAFF TGTGCCAGCAGCCAATCAGGGGTTCGCACTGAAGCTTTCTTT
few TRBJ1-5 TRBV6-1 - CASSEVLRSNQPQHF TGTGCCAGCAGTGAAGTTTTGCGGAGCAATCAGCCCCAGCATTTT
few TRBJ1-3 TRBV4-1 TRBD1 CASSHDRDRGYTIYF TGCGCCAGCAGCCACGACCGGGACAGGGGATACACCATATATTTT
few TRBJ2-7 TRBV7-2 - CASSLVGGGGQYEQYF TGTGCCAGCAGCTTAGTGGGCGGCGGGGGCCAGTACGAGCAGTACTTC
few TRBJ2-5 TRBV30 - CASIRPGTQETQYF TGTGCCTCCATCCGGCCGGGGACTCAAGAGACCCAGTACTTC
- TRBJ2-5 TRBV7-8 - CASSLANGQPQETQYF TGTGCCAGCAGCTTAGCAAACGGACAGCCCCAAGAGACCCAGTACTTC
few TRBJ2-1 TRBV5-1 - CASSSYLTGTFDNEQFF TGCGCCAGCAGCTCGTACTTAACGGGAACCTTTGACAATGAGCAGTTCTTC
- TRBJ1-5 TRBV28 TRBD1 CASSFVRGNQPQHF TGTGCCAGCAGTTTTGTCAGGGGGAATCAGCCCCAGCATTTT
medium-sized TRBJ2-6 TRBV29-1 - CSVEGDTSSSSGANVLTF TGCAGCGTTGAGGGGGACACCTCCTCGAGCTCTGGGGCCAACGTCCTGACTTTC
- TRBJ1-5 TRBV25-1 - CASSEGGGGGPQHF TGTGCCAGCAGTGAAGGAGGTGGGGGGGGCCCCCAGCATTTT
- TRBJ1-2 TRBV5-6 TRBD1 CASSGDRGRLTYGYTF TGTGCCAGCAGCGGGGACAGGGGGCGTTTGACCTATGGCTACACCTTC
- TRBJ2-7 TRBV4-1 TRBD2 CASSQEPGGPGEQYF TGCGCCAGCAGCCAAGAACCGGGAGGGCCGGGCGAGCAGTACTTC
- TRBJ1-3 TRBV6-5 TRBD1 CASSYSTGFGNTIYF TGTGCCAGCAGTTACTCGACAGGGTTTGGAAACACCATATATTTT
few TRBJ2-1 TRBV5-1 - CASSLEQGYNEQFF TGCGCCAGCAGCTTGGAACAGGGATACAATGAGCAGTTCTTC
few TRBJ1-5 TRBV11-2 TRBD1 CASSHDRVNQPQHF TGTGCCAGCAGCCACGACAGGGTCAATCAGCCCCAGCATTTT
few TRBJ2-5 TRBV10-3 - CAITNGVQETQYF TGTGCCATCACTAACGGGGTCCAAGAGACCCAGTACTTC
few TRBJ2-1 TRBV9 TRBD2 CASSGAGLAGGLGNEQFF TGTGCCAGCAGCGGAGCGGGACTAGCGGGGGGGCTTGGCAATGAGCAGTTCTTC
few TRBJ2-7 TRBV6-6 - CASSYSRGNSYEQYF TGTGCCAGCAGTTACTCAAGGGGTAACTCCTACGAGCAGTACTTC
few TRBJ2-3 TRBV27 - CASSSSPRSTDTQYF TGTGCCAGCAGTTCGTCTCCCCGTAGCACAGATACGCAGTATTTT
once TRBJ2-3 TRBV2 TRBD1 CASTRQGSTDTQYF TGTGCCAGCACTAGACAGGGGAGCACAGATACGCAGTATTTT
- TRBJ1-6 TRBV19 - CASSTSRGPGSSYNSPLHF TGTGCCAGTAGTACCTCCCGGGGTCCGGGGAGCTCCTATAATTCACCCCTCCACTTT
- TRBJ2-2 TRBV15 - CATSRTTANTGELFF TGTGCCACCAGTAGAACTACCGCGAACACCGGGGAGCTGTTTTTT
few TRBJ1-5 TRBV27 TRBD1 CASSLWTGGQPQHF TGTGCCAGCAGTTTATGGACAGGGGGCCAGCCCCAGCATTTT